These T cell receptor beta chains were read from a single sample in a study of blood T cell repertoires in COVID-19. The table came from immunoSEQ multiplex PCR; TCRdb's copy has only in-frame clones and leaves some out. The table has fewer than 500,000 clones, over 75% seen once. The material sequenced was PBMCs or T cells enriched from blood (not recorded which). Receptors originate from a man aged 25-45 years who had recovered from COVID-19. The CDR3 runs from the conserved cysteine through the conserved F or W. Each record gives: J gene, clone size, V gene, D gene, CDR3 DNA, CDR3 protein. The D gene is left open where the match is weak. Not all rows give a size; the values are once, few, many and, for expanded clones, a class.

J gene: TRBJ2-7; clone size: .; V gene: TRBV5-1; D gene: .; CDR3 DNA: TGCGCCAGCAGCCCAGACCCTGAGGGCTCCTACGAGCAGTACTTC; CDR3 protein: CASSPDPEGSYEQYF
J gene: TRBJ1-1; clone size: .; V gene: TRBV7-9; D gene: TRBD1; CDR3 DNA: TGTGCCAGCAGCCCCCGACAGGGGGCGGCGAACACTGAAGCTTTCTTT; CDR3 protein: CASSPRQGAANTEAFF
J gene: TRBJ1-5; clone size: .; V gene: TRBV29-1; D gene: TRBD1; CDR3 DNA: TGCAGCGTTGAGATTGGCAGGGGGAATCAGCCCCAGCATTTT; CDR3 protein: CSVEIGRGNQPQHF
J gene: TRBJ1-1; clone size: .; V gene: TRBV7-9; D gene: .; CDR3 DNA: TGTGCCAGCAGCTTAGCGTGGCAGAACACTGAAGCTTTCTTT; CDR3 protein: CASSLAWQNTEAFF
J gene: TRBJ1-1; clone size: .; V gene: TRBV6-5; D gene: .; CDR3 DNA: TGTGCCAGCGATTTCCGGGACACGAACACTGAAGCTTTCTTT; CDR3 protein: CASDFRDTNTEAFF
J gene: TRBJ1-5; clone size: .; V gene: TRBV19; D gene: TRBD1; CDR3 DNA: TGTGCCGCTCAGGGACAGCGCAATCAGCCCCAGCATTTT; CDR3 protein: CAAQGQRNQPQHF
J gene: TRBJ2-5; clone size: .; V gene: TRBV7-6; D gene: TRBD2; CDR3 DNA: TGTGCCAGCAGCTTAGGGGTATCGGGGGGGCCGGTTGAGACCCAGTACTTC; CDR3 protein: CASSLGVSGGPVETQYF
J gene: TRBJ1-2; clone size: .; V gene: TRBV6-5; D gene: TRBD1; CDR3 DNA: TGTGCCAGCAGTTACCGGACCGGGACAGACTATGGCTACACCTTC; CDR3 protein: CASSYRTGTDYGYTF
J gene: TRBJ1-1; clone size: few; V gene: TRBV11-2; D gene: TRBD1; CDR3 DNA: TGTGCCAGCAGCGTTACAGGACAGGGTGGCGCTTTCTTT; CDR3 protein: CASSVTGQGGAFF
J gene: TRBJ1-3; clone size: .; V gene: TRBV30; D gene: TRBD1; CDR3 DNA: TGTGCCTGGAGGGGACAGGGGTTCGGAAACACCATATATTTT; CDR3 protein: CAWRGQGFGNTIYF
J gene: TRBJ2-5; clone size: .; V gene: TRBV6-1; D gene: .; CDR3 DNA: TGTGCCAGCAGTGACAGAGGCTACCAAGAGACCCAGTACTTC; CDR3 protein: CASSDRGYQETQYF
J gene: TRBJ1-2; clone size: .; V gene: TRBV9; D gene: TRBD1; CDR3 DNA: TGTGCCAGCAGGAGGGACAGGGACGGGTACACCTTC; CDR3 protein: CASRRDRDGYTF
J gene: TRBJ1-4; clone size: few; V gene: TRBV19; D gene: TRBD1; CDR3 DNA: TGTGCCAGTAGTGCGGGCCGGGACAGAAGAGATGAAAAACTGTTTTTT; CDR3 protein: CASSAGRDRRDEKLFF
J gene: TRBJ2-5; clone size: .; V gene: TRBV11-2; D gene: .; CDR3 DNA: TGTGCCAGCAGCTTAGCATACCAGGGTCGAGGAGAGACCCAGTACTTC; CDR3 protein: CASSLAYQGRGETQYF
J gene: TRBJ2-7; clone size: .; V gene: TRBV25-1; D gene: TRBD1; CDR3 DNA: TGTGCCAGCAGTTCCGTACCGGGACAGAGCTACGAGCAGTACTTC; CDR3 protein: CASSSVPGQSYEQYF
J gene: TRBJ2-3; clone size: once; V gene: TRBV2; D gene: TRBD2; CDR3 DNA: TGTGCCAGCAGTGAAAACAGCGGGGGGGCTATTTGGGATACGCAGTATTTT; CDR3 protein: CASSENSGGAIWDTQYF
J gene: TRBJ1-2; clone size: .; V gene: TRBV24-1; D gene: .; CDR3 DNA: TGTGCCACCAGTGATGTGGGGGGAGGTGGCTACACCTTC; CDR3 protein: CATSDVGGGGYTF
J gene: TRBJ1-2; clone size: few; V gene: TRBV6-5; D gene: .; CDR3 DNA: TGTGCCAGCGGCAACAGGGAAGATGGCTACACCTTC; CDR3 protein: CASGNREDGYTF
J gene: TRBJ1-5; clone size: .; V gene: TRBV10-3; D gene: .; CDR3 DNA: TGTGCCATCGGTACAGGGCAGCCCCAGCATTTT; CDR3 protein: CAIGTGQPQHF
J gene: TRBJ1-3; clone size: .; V gene: TRBV9; D gene: .; CDR3 DNA: TGTGCCAGCAGCGCATCCCCAGGGACTGGAAACACCATATATTTT; CDR3 protein: CASSASPGTGNTIYF
J gene: TRBJ1-3; clone size: .; V gene: TRBV30; D gene: TRBD1; CDR3 DNA: TGTGCCTGGAAAAGGACAGGTACCTCTGGAAACACCATATATTTT; CDR3 protein: CAWKRTGTSGNTIYF
J gene: TRBJ2-1; clone size: .; V gene: TRBV19; D gene: TRBD1; CDR3 DNA: TGTGCCAGTAGTAGCCTACCGGGACAGGGCTACAATGAGCAGTTCTTC; CDR3 protein: CASSSLPGQGYNEQFF
J gene: TRBJ2-3; clone size: .; V gene: TRBV6-1; D gene: TRBD1; CDR3 DNA: TGTGCCAGCAGTGAACGGGACAGGAGAACAGATACGCAGTATTTT; CDR3 protein: CASSERDRRTDTQYF
J gene: TRBJ1-1; clone size: .; V gene: TRBV6-5; D gene: .; CDR3 DNA: TGTGCCAGCAGTTACTTATTGAACACTGAAGCTTTCTTT; CDR3 protein: CASSYLLNTEAFF
J gene: TRBJ2-7; clone size: .; V gene: TRBV4-1; D gene: .; CDR3 DNA: TGCGCCAGCAGCCAAGATGGGCAGGGATCCTACGAGCAGTACTTC; CDR3 protein: CASSQDGQGSYEQYF
J gene: TRBJ1-1; clone size: .; V gene: TRBV5-5; D gene: .; CDR3 DNA: TGTGCCAGCAGCTTGACAGGCTTCCCACATAGGATGAACACTGAAGCTTTCTTT; CDR3 protein: CASSLTGFPHRMNTEAFF
J gene: TRBJ2-7; clone size: once; V gene: TRBV6-5; D gene: TRBD2; CDR3 DNA: TGTGCCAGCCGGGGGGGGCTAGGTTCCGAGCAGTACTTC; CDR3 protein: CASRGGLGSEQYF
J gene: TRBJ1-6; clone size: .; V gene: TRBV5-1; D gene: TRBD1; CDR3 DNA: TGCGCCAGCAGCTATGGACAGGGGTCCTATAATTCACCCCTCCACTTT; CDR3 protein: CASSYGQGSYNSPLHF
J gene: TRBJ2-1; clone size: .; V gene: TRBV30; D gene: .; CDR3 DNA: TGTGCTTCCCGGGACTCAAACAATGAGCAGTTCTTC; CDR3 protein: CASRDSNNEQFF
J gene: TRBJ2-7; clone size: .; V gene: TRBV29-1; D gene: .; CDR3 DNA: TGCAGCATAAAACCTGACAGCTCCTACGAGCAGTACTTC; CDR3 protein: CSIKPDSSYEQYF
J gene: TRBJ2-5; clone size: .; V gene: TRBV18; D gene: TRBD2; CDR3 DNA: TGTGCCAGCTCACCATATTCGACTAGCGGGGGCTTTGGGACCCAGTACTTC; CDR3 protein: CASSPYSTSGGFGTQYF
J gene: TRBJ1-4; clone size: .; V gene: TRBV6-1; D gene: .; CDR3 DNA: TGTGCCAGCAGTGAAACTTCAGGGGAGGAAAAACTGTTTTTT; CDR3 protein: CASSETSGEEKLFF
J gene: TRBJ1-2; clone size: .; V gene: TRBV27; D gene: TRBD1; CDR3 DNA: TGTGCCAGCAAAGGGACAGCCCAAAACTATGGCTACACCTTC; CDR3 protein: CASKGTAQNYGYTF
J gene: TRBJ2-3; clone size: .; V gene: TRBV7-9; D gene: TRBD1; CDR3 DNA: TGTGCCAGCAGCTCGGGACAGGGGGTTGTAGATACGCAGTATTTT; CDR3 protein: CASSSGQGVVDTQYF
J gene: TRBJ1-1; clone size: once; V gene: TRBV4-1; D gene: .; CDR3 DNA: TGCGCCAGCAGCCAAGATTCGCAGGGAGGCACTGAAGCTTTCTTT; CDR3 protein: CASSQDSQGGTEAFF
J gene: TRBJ1-1; clone size: .; V gene: TRBV6-1; D gene: .; CDR3 DNA: TGTGCCAGCAGTGAGTGGGGAAGGGGCACTGAAGCTTTCTTT; CDR3 protein: CASSEWGRGTEAFF
J gene: TRBJ2-3; clone size: .; V gene: TRBV12-1; D gene: .; CDR3 DNA: TGTGCCCGCCGAGGACAGGCGAGCACAGATACGCAGTATTTT; CDR3 protein: CARRGQASTDTQYF
J gene: TRBJ1-2; clone size: .; V gene: TRBV3-1/TRBV3-2; D gene: .; CDR3 DNA: TGTGCCAGCAGCCAAGGGGGGGGAGGCTACACCTTC; CDR3 protein: CASSQGGGGYTF
J gene: TRBJ1-2; clone size: .; V gene: TRBV6-5; D gene: TRBD1; CDR3 DNA: TGTGCCAGCACCCTGACAGGGGACTATGGCTACACCTTC; CDR3 protein: CASTLTGDYGYTF
J gene: TRBJ2-7; clone size: .; V gene: TRBV6-2/TRBV6-3; D gene: TRBD1; CDR3 DNA: TGTGCCAGCAGTGACGGGACAGGGAGTGGAAACGAGCAGTACTTC; CDR3 protein: CASSDGTGSGNEQYF
J gene: TRBJ2-7; clone size: .; V gene: TRBV9; D gene: TRBD1; CDR3 DNA: TGTGCCAGCAGCTCCCACGGGGACAGATTCCTTTACGAGCAGTACTTC; CDR3 protein: CASSSHGDRFLYEQYF
J gene: TRBJ2-7; clone size: once; V gene: TRBV2; D gene: TRBD1; CDR3 DNA: TGTGCCAGCACCGCCGGACAGGGGATCCACGAGCAGTACTTC; CDR3 protein: CASTAGQGIHEQYF
J gene: TRBJ1-2; clone size: .; V gene: TRBV4-1; D gene: .; CDR3 DNA: TGCGCCAGCAGCCAAGATCTGCCAGGCCCCTATGGCTACACCTTC; CDR3 protein: CASSQDLPGPYGYTF
J gene: TRBJ1-2; clone size: .; V gene: TRBV10-3; D gene: TRBD1; CDR3 DNA: TGTGCCATCAGGAAGACAGGGGACTATGGCTACACCTTC; CDR3 protein: CAIRKTGDYGYTF
J gene: TRBJ2-1; clone size: .; V gene: TRBV9; D gene: .; CDR3 DNA: TGTGCCAGCAGCGAGAGCCTTCGAGGGTCCTACAATGAGCAGTTCTTC; CDR3 protein: CASSESLRGSYNEQFF
J gene: TRBJ2-1; clone size: .; V gene: TRBV7-9; D gene: TRBD2; CDR3 DNA: TGTGCCAGCAGCAGCAGGACTAGCGGATCGGGCAATGAGCAGTTCTTC; CDR3 protein: CASSSRTSGSGNEQFF
J gene: TRBJ2-7; clone size: .; V gene: TRBV7-8; D gene: .; CDR3 DNA: TGTGCCAGCAGCTTCGGTCGGGTGAGCTCCTACGAGCAGTACTTC; CDR3 protein: CASSFGRVSSYEQYF
J gene: TRBJ1-5; clone size: .; V gene: TRBV2; D gene: TRBD1; CDR3 DNA: TGTGCCAGCAGGGACAGGGGGATTGGGCAGCCCCAGCATTTT; CDR3 protein: CASRDRGIGQPQHF
J gene: TRBJ1-6; clone size: .; V gene: TRBV27; D gene: .; CDR3 DNA: TGTGCCAGCAGTTTAATTCAGGGATCCGCGGGAGTGAATAATTCACCCCTCCACTTT; CDR3 protein: CASSLIQGSAGVNNSPLHF
J gene: TRBJ2-6; clone size: .; V gene: TRBV18; D gene: .; CDR3 DNA: TGTGCCAGCTCACCTACAGGGCTCGGGTCTGGGGCCAACGTCCTGACTTTC; CDR3 protein: CASSPTGLGSGANVLTF
J gene: TRBJ1-1; clone size: once; V gene: TRBV30; D gene: TRBD1; CDR3 DNA: TGTGCCTGGAAAGGGACAGGGGCTGTGGGAGCTTTCTTT; CDR3 protein: CAWKGTGAVGAFF
J gene: TRBJ1-2; clone size: .; V gene: TRBV13; D gene: TRBD1; CDR3 DNA: TGTGCCAGCAGCCCCAGGGGGGACAGGGCTGATGGCTACACCTTC; CDR3 protein: CASSPRGDRADGYTF
J gene: TRBJ1-2; clone size: .; V gene: TRBV19; D gene: .; CDR3 DNA: TGTGCCAGTAGTATTCCCCCGGGGGGTCCGGGAAGCTACACCTTC; CDR3 protein: CASSIPPGGPGSYTF
J gene: TRBJ1-2; clone size: .; V gene: TRBV27; D gene: .; CDR3 DNA: TGTGCCAGCAGTCCCCGTATCCGGGTGGGTGGCTACACCTTC; CDR3 protein: CASSPRIRVGGYTF
J gene: TRBJ1-6; clone size: .; V gene: TRBV30; D gene: TRBD1; CDR3 DNA: TGTGCCTGGATCCCGGGACAGGGCCTAATTTCACCCCTCCACTTT; CDR3 protein: CAWIPGQGLISPLHF
J gene: TRBJ1-2; clone size: .; V gene: TRBV6-4; D gene: .; CDR3 DNA: TGTGCCAGCAGTGAAGGGGCAGGGCTGAACTATGGCTACACCTTC; CDR3 protein: CASSEGAGLNYGYTF
J gene: TRBJ1-3; clone size: .; V gene: TRBV6-2/TRBV6-3; D gene: TRBD1; CDR3 DNA: TGTGCCAGCAGTTCCTGGACAGGCCCTCTATTGCGGAACACCATATATTTT; CDR3 protein: CASSSWTGPLLRNTIYF